This TCR beta chain is drawn from a study of immune heterogeneity within non-small cell lung tumors. This clonotype was counted many times. CDR1 and CDR2 from the germline V gene are SGHRS and YFSETQ. The CDR3 extends over 16 amino acids. V lost 4 bases and J lost 0; bases outside the gene matches: 6. The template consisted of bulk tumor genomic DNA, with around 600 ng used per sample. Every primary tumor yielded several biopsies, spaced far apart, that were taken during surgery. Patients underwent curative surgery for non-small cell lung cancer (untreated and newly diagnosed). Multiplex PCR relied on 32 V and 13 J primers to amplify TCR beta CDR3. TCRdb used MiXCR to reprocess the multiplex PCR reads, holding one entry per CDR3 protein. The sample lists 4,000 to 4,500 distinct CDR3 sequences, 24% occurring once.

This chain links TRBV5-1 with TRBJ2-1; TRBD1 matches at 8 bases. The specimen was lung tumor tissue. The TCR comes from a man aged 50 to 60 with non-small cell lung cancer. The CDR3 reads CASSRNGQGSYNEQFF. CDR3 DNA: TGCGCCAGCAGCCGAAACGGACAGGGCTCCTACAATGAGCAGTTCTTC. Variable domain in full (rest from reference TRBV5-1 and TRBJ2-1): KAGVTQTPRYLIKTRGQQVTLSCSPISGHRSVSWYQQTPGQGLQFLFEYFSETQRNKGNFPGRFSGRQFSNSRSEMNVSTLELGDSALYLCASSRNGQGSYNEQFFGPGTRLTVL.